This T cell receptor (beta chain) was captured in a study of T-cell reconstitution after alpha-beta-depleted transplantation in children. This clonotype has only a few counts. As it was prepared, the TCRbeta library received unique molecular identifiers. TCRdb fed the PCR reads into MiXCR, producing one record per CDR3 protein. Of about 610,000 distinct CDR3 sequences in the sample, over 9.5% are singletons; the top ten hold about 4%. In germline, CDR1 is SQVTM, CDR2 ANQGSEA. The CDR3 is 14 residues long. The germline V and J ends were trimmed by 3 bases and 5 bases, with 17 bases remaining between them.

This clonotype originated in a human donor who donated a stem cell graft to a child with acute myeloid leukemia. This specimen was PBMCs from the stem cell graft donor, taken from the stem cell graft. The chain joins TRBV29-1 to TRBJ2-7; D possibly matches TRBD1 or TRBD2 (6 bases each). CDR3 DNA: TGCAGCGTTGATACCGCGGGACAAGGCCACGAGCAGTACTTC. It specifies CSVDTAGQGHEQYF.